What follows describes a single TCR beta chain. Its antigen is undetermined. The sample originates from a study of T cell responses to AZD1222 COVID-19 vaccine. This CDR3 comprises 16 residues. Germline assignment: CDR1 SEHNR and CDR2 FQNEAQ (reference sequence). Trimming took 1 base from V and 6 from J; bases not matched to a gene: 7. Whole-study findings and limits: Among spike-specific TCRs, nearly half reportedly target unmutated variant regions. Researchers took repertoire samples only after the peak T cell response had come. The span of vaccine-associated CD4 TCRs extended across spike, with dominance at 160-218 and 743-854. An increase in Spike-specific TCR breadth and depth was observed after two AZD1222 doses.

The table came from immunoSEQ multiplex PCR; TCRdb's copy has only in-frame clones and leaves some out. The sample records about 95,000 clones, approximately 88% being singletons. The V gene is TRBV7-9, the J gene TRBJ1-1; 11 nucleotides match TRBD1. The sequencing used peripheral blood, collected on day 0 of AZD1222 vaccination. This clonotype was sampled from an adult in good health. CDR3 region: CASSLDLGQGASEAFF. Here the CDR3 DNA reads TGTGCCAGCAGCTTAGATCTCGGACAGGGGGCGTCTGAAGCTTTCTTT.